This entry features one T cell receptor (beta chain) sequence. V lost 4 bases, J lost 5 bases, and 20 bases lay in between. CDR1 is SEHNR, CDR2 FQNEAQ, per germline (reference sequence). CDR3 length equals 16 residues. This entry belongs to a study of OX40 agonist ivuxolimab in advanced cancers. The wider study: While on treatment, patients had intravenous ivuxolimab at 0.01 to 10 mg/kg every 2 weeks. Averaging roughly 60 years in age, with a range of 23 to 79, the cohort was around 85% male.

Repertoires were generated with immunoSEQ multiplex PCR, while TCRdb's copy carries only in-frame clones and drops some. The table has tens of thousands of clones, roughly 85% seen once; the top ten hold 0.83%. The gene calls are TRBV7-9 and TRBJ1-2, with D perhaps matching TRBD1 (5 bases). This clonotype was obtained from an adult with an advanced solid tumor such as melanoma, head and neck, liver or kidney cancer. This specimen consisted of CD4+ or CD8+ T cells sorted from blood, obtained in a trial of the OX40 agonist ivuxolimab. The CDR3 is CASSYPPGPNSYGYTF. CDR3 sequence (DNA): TGTGCCAGCAGCTACCCCCCGGGACCGAACTCTTATGGCTACACCTTC.